These T cell receptor beta chains were read from a single sample in a study of regulatory T cells in long-lasting Graves disease. TCRdb analysed the multiplex PCR reads with MiXCR anew, one entry per CDR3 protein. This table has more than 350,000 distinct CDR3 sequences, around 20% appearing once. Source: peripheral blood mononuclear cells (PBMCs), taken when the disease was refractory, from a patient treated with antithyroid drugs. These receptors were collected from a female donor with Graves disease. The CDR3 runs from the conserved cysteine through the conserved F or W. A D gene is named only where the DNA matches it firmly. A clone size is listed for some rows: how often the clone was seen (once, few, many), or a class if it is expanded.

V gene	D gene	J gene	clone size	CDR3 protein	CDR3 DNA
TRBV5-6	NA	TRBJ2-5	few	CASSSGSLGQETQYF	TGTGCCAGCAGCTCCGGATCACTAGGTCAAGAGACCCAGTACTTC
TRBV28	NA	TRBJ1-2	many	CASSTFRGDRKPYGYTF	TGTGCCAGCAGCACGTTTAGGGGCGACCGTAAACCCTATGGCTACACCTTC
TRBV28	NA	TRBJ2-6	NA	CASRIPGANVLTF	TGTGCCAGCAGAATCCCTGGGGCCAACGTCCTGACTTTC
TRBV7-7	NA	TRBJ2-2	few	CASSSENTGELFF	TGTGCCAGCAGCTCAGAAAACACCGGGGAGCTGTTTTTT
TRBV6-1	TRBD1	TRBJ1-6	few	CASSPGTAYNSPLHF	TGTGCCAGCAGCCCTGGGACAGCTTATAATTCACCCCTCCACTTT
TRBV11-3	TRBD2	TRBJ2-2	many	CASSSGLAVTGELFF	TGTGCCAGCAGCTCCGGACTAGCGGTAACCGGGGAGCTGTTTTTT
TRBV2	NA	TRBJ2-7	many	CAGGTVIYEQYF	TGTGCCGGAGGGACGGTGATCTACGAGCAGTACTTC
TRBV28	NA	TRBJ2-7	many	CASSLPRGYEQYF	TGTGCCAGCAGCCTTCCGAGGGGCTACGAGCAGTACTTC
TRBV7-2	NA	TRBJ2-7	many	CASSLPATYEQYF	TGTGCCAGCAGCTTACCAGCAACCTACGAGCAGTACTTC
TRBV15	TRBD2	TRBJ2-1	NA	CATSSVTSGSGEQFF	TGTGCCACCAGCAGTGTGACTAGCGGGAGCGGAGAGCAGTTCTTC
TRBV4-2	NA	TRBJ1-5	NA	CASSQVGVYQPQHF	TGTGCCAGCAGCCAAGTAGGGGTTTATCAGCCCCAGCATTTT
TRBV12-3/TRBV12-4	NA	TRBJ1-3	NA	CASRIPSSGNTIYF	TGTGCCAGCAGGATCCCTTCCTCTGGAAACACCATATATTTT
TRBV29-1	NA	TRBJ2-5	many	CSVDGGDGETQYF	TGCAGCGTTGATGGCGGAGACGGGGAGACCCAGTACTTC
TRBV30	NA	TRBJ2-2	many	CAWVGYGELFF	TGTGCCTGGGTCGGCTACGGGGAGCTGTTTTTT
TRBV9	NA	TRBJ1-1	few	CASSVGMGQPGTEAFF	TGTGCCAGCAGCGTAGGTATGGGACAACCGGGAACTGAAGCTTTCTTT
TRBV28	NA	TRBJ2-7	many	CASTRNPTGGEQYF	TGTGCCAGCACAAGAAACCCGACGGGCGGAGAGCAGTACTTC
TRBV7-9	NA	TRBJ2-3	few	CASSKTSTSTDTQYF	TGTGCCAGCAGCAAAACGTCTACCAGCACAGATACGCAGTATTTT
TRBV20-1	NA	TRBJ2-7	many	CSAQDTGVVFPLAYEQYF	TGCAGTGCCCAAGACACCGGGGTAGTCTTCCCCCTGGCCTACGAGCAGTACTTC
TRBV20-1	TRBD1	TRBJ2-6	once	CSAGTGGLDSGANVLTF	TGCAGTGCCGGGACAGGGGGCCTAGACTCTGGGGCCAACGTCCTGACTTTC
TRBV28	TRBD1	TRBJ2-7	many	CASSEAGTGTHRDEQYF	TGTGCCAGCAGTGAAGCCGGGACAGGGACACACCGGGACGAGCAGTACTTC
TRBV28	NA	TRBJ2-1	few	CASTVNHEQFF	TGTGCCAGCACCGTGAACCATGAGCAGTTCTTC
TRBV5-8	NA	TRBJ2-5	many	CASSLSKSSALPETQYF	TGTGCCAGCAGCTTGTCTAAGTCTAGCGCGCTTCCAGAGACCCAGTACTTC
TRBV9	NA	TRBJ1-1	NA	CASSVGGTDTVTEAFF	TGTGCCAGCAGCGTAGGGGGGACGGATACCGTCACTGAAGCTTTCTTT
TRBV6-1	TRBD2	TRBJ2-1	NA	CASMGEGALAGGPFFNEQFF	TGTGCCAGCATGGGTGAGGGGGCACTAGCGGGAGGGCCTTTTTTCAATGAGCAGTTCTTC
TRBV28	NA	TRBJ2-2	many	CASSFLGANTGELFF	TGTGCCAGCAGTTTTCTGGGGGCGAACACCGGGGAGCTGTTTTTT
TRBV29-1	TRBD1	TRBJ2-7	NA	CSVGTGGAEQYF	TGCAGCGTTGGGACAGGGGGCGCCGAGCAGTACTTC
TRBV20-1	TRBD1	TRBJ1-1	NA	CSARDPRKGQSNTEAFF	TGCAGTGCTAGAGATCCGCGGAAGGGACAGTCGAACACTGAAGCTTTCTTT
TRBV12-3/TRBV12-4	NA	TRBJ2-2	many	CASSFSELRDTGELFF	TGTGCCAGCAGTTTCTCGGAACTACGGGACACCGGGGAGCTGTTTTTT
TRBV6-5	NA	TRBJ1-5	many	CASSYSDRGSNQPQHF	TGTGCCAGCAGTTACTCAGACAGAGGCAGCAATCAGCCCCAGCATTTT
TRBV5-5	NA	TRBJ1-4	many	CASSLGRGFDEKLFF	TGTGCCAGCAGCTTGGGCAGGGGCTTCGATGAAAAACTGTTTTTT
TRBV5-6	NA	TRBJ2-5	many	CASSLSPRGYPEETQYF	TGTGCCAGCAGCTTGTCACCGCGGGGTTACCCAGAAGAGACCCAGTACTTC
TRBV20-1	NA	TRBJ1-1	many	CSARLNTEAFF	TGCAGTGCTAGACTGAACACTGAAGCTTTCTTT
TRBV2	NA	TRBJ1-2	many	CASSDAVGRGYTF	TGTGCCAGCAGTGATGCCGTAGGTAGGGGCTACACCTTC
TRBV19	NA	TRBJ2-6	NA	CASTLTASGANVLTF	TGTGCCAGTACCCTGACGGCCTCTGGGGCCAACGTCCTGACTTTC
TRBV6-5	NA	TRBJ2-7	few	CASSSRRDTDYEQYF	TGTGCCAGCAGTTCCCGTCGGGACACAGACTACGAGCAGTACTTC
TRBV3-1	TRBD1	TRBJ1-1	NA	CASSRRVGTGPTEAFF	TGTGCCAGCAGCCGAAGGGTCGGGACAGGGCCCACTGAAGCTTTCTTT